The rows below give T cell receptor beta chains drawn from one sample of a study of Ad26.COV2.S vaccination and SARS-CoV-2 variants. The data were produced by immunoSEQ multiplex PCR, yet TCRdb's version contains in-frame clones alone and is incomplete. The profile shows about 410,000 clones, around 91% of them singletons. The starting material was peripheral blood, obtained in a trial of Ad26.COV2.S vaccine versus placebo. Source of these receptors: a person aged 18-60 years who received the Ad26.COV2.S COVID-19 vaccine or a placebo. Both conserved end residues are part of each CDR3. A D gene is named only where the DNA matches it firmly. Clone size, where shown, is once, few, many, or a class for clones that have expanded.

V	D	size	J	DNA	CDR3
TRBV5-4	.	.	TRBJ1-5	TGTGCTACCGGGGCCGGGAGCAATCAGCCCCAGCATTTT	CATGAGSNQPQHF
TRBV6-5	.	few	TRBJ1-3	TGTGCCAGCCTCTCCCCCTCTGGAAACACCATATATTTT	CASLSPSGNTIYF
TRBV9	TRBD2	.	TRBJ2-1	TGTGCCAGCAGCGTAGCTGGCGGGAGCTGGAACAATGAGCAGTTCTTC	CASSVAGGSWNNEQFF
TRBV20-1	TRBD1	.	TRBJ2-7	TGCAGTGCTGGTGGGACAGTCGAGCAGTACTTC	CSAGGTVEQYF
TRBV4-1	TRBD1	.	TRBJ1-2	TGCGCCAGCAGCCAAGTTCCTTCCAGGGACAGGGGAAAGGGTAACTATGGCTACACCTTC	CASSQVPSRDRGKGNYGYTF
TRBV19	.	.	TRBJ1-1	TGTGCCAGTAGTTTGTCGGGAGGGATCGACACTGAAGCTTTCTTT	CASSLSGGIDTEAFF
TRBV5-1	.	.	TRBJ2-5	TGCGCCAGCAGCCTAACACCGGGACAAGGGGAGACCCAGTACTTC	CASSLTPGQGETQYF
TRBV7-3	.	.	TRBJ2-3	TGTGCCAGCAGCCTAGGGTTGGCGGATGGGGATACGCAGTATTTT	CASSLGLADGDTQYF
TRBV24-1	.	.	TRBJ2-5	TGTGCCACCAGTCCTAACCTCGCGGGACATTCCGGCAAGGAGACCCAGTACTTC	CATSPNLAGHSGKETQYF
TRBV6-2/TRBV6-3	.	.	TRBJ2-3	TGTGCCAGCAGTTACCTCTCAGGGAGACCTAGCACAGATACGCAGTATTTT	CASSYLSGRPSTDTQYF
TRBV27	.	.	TRBJ2-7	TGTGCCAGCAGTTTACAGGGGAGGTTGTCTTACGAGCAGTACTTC	CASSLQGRLSYEQYF
TRBV28	.	.	TRBJ2-5	TGTGCCAGCAGCTCGGATGCGGGGCTGGTGACCCAGTACTTC	CASSSDAGLVTQYF
TRBV2	TRBD2	.	TRBJ2-1	TGTGCCAGCAGCCAGGGACTAGCGGGAGTGGGTGAGCAGTTCTTC	CASSQGLAGVGEQFF
TRBV15	TRBD1	.	TRBJ1-6	TGTGCCACCAGCAGAGCGGCCGGGACAGGGGACTCACCCCTCCACTTT	CATSRAAGTGDSPLHF
TRBV9	.	.	TRBJ1-2	TGTGCCAGCAGCGGGAGGGGCTTTGGTGGCTACACCTTC	CASSGRGFGGYTF
TRBV18	.	.	TRBJ1-5	TGTGCCAGCTCACCAGCGAGAGGGCAGCCCCAGCATTTT	CASSPARGQPQHF
TRBV7-6	.	.	TRBJ2-5	TGTGCCAGCAGCCTCACAGCCCTAGGCCAAGAGACCCAGTACTTC	CASSLTALGQETQYF
TRBV5-1	.	.	TRBJ2-2	TGCGCCAGCAGGCCCAGGTTCGGGGAGCTGTTTTTT	CASRPRFGELFF
TRBV11-2	TRBD2	few	TRBJ2-7	TGTGCCAGCAGCTTATCTAGCGGAACCTACGAGCAGTACTTC	CASSLSSGTYEQYF
TRBV20-1	.	once	TRBJ2-1	TGCAGTGCCTCACGAGGGGGGGGGCAGTTCTTC	CSASRGGGQFF
TRBV6-5	.	.	TRBJ1-5	TGTGCCAGCAGTTACGGGCTTGGTAGTCAGCCCCAGCATTTT	CASSYGLGSQPQHF
TRBV19	TRBD2	.	TRBJ2-2	TGTGCCAGTAGAGTTAGCGGGAGCGCCGGGGAGCTGTTTTTT	CASRVSGSAGELFF
TRBV12-3/TRBV12-4	.	.	TRBJ2-7	TGTGCCAGCAGGTACAGGGAGTCCTACGAGCAGTACTTC	CASRYRESYEQYF
TRBV28	.	.	TRBJ2-7	TGTGCCAGCAGTTATACCGCGTACGAGCAGTACTTC	CASSYTAYEQYF
TRBV6-2/TRBV6-3	.	.	TRBJ2-3	TGTGCCAGCAGCCCCCTGGCAGATACGCAGTATTTT	CASSPLADTQYF
TRBV28	TRBD2	once	TRBJ2-1	TGTGCCAGCAGTTTATTGTCGGGACTAGCGGGAGTGTATGAGCAGTTCTTC	CASSLLSGLAGVYEQFF
TRBV2	.	.	TRBJ2-1	TGTGCCAGCAGTGCCCTAGGGGCATACAATGAGCAGTTCTTC	CASSALGAYNEQFF
TRBV19	TRBD1	once	TRBJ1-1	TGTGCCAGTAGTCAGGGACAGGGATGGACTGAAGCTTTCTTT	CASSQGQGWTEAFF
TRBV5-4	.	.	TRBJ1-3	TGTGCCAGCAGCTGGGGGGTGAGCTCTGGAAACACCATATATTTT	CASSWGVSSGNTIYF
TRBV11-2	.	.	TRBJ2-7	TGTGCCAGCAGCTTAGTCAACTACGAGCAGTACTTC	CASSLVNYEQYF
TRBV6-5	.	once	TRBJ1-4	TGTGCCAGCAGCCACAGGAAAACTAATGAAAAACTGTTTTTT	CASSHRKTNEKLFF
TRBV4-3	TRBD2	.	TRBJ2-3	TGCGCCAGCAGCCGCATACTAGCGGGAGGTTTGGATACGCAGTATTTT	CASSRILAGGLDTQYF
TRBV6-5	.	.	TRBJ2-7	TGTGCCAGCAGCCGTCCCTACGAGCAGTACTTC	CASSRPYEQYF
TRBV25-1	.	.	TRBJ2-3	TGTGCCAGCGGGGGGACACCAGATACGCAGTATTTT	CASGGTPDTQYF
TRBV25-1	.	.	TRBJ1-3	TGTGCCAATTCACGGAACTCTGGAAACACCATATATTTT	CANSRNSGNTIYF
TRBV3-1/TRBV3-2	.	.	TRBJ1-6	TGTGCCAGCAGCCAAGTAGGTTTTAGCTCCTATAATTCACCCCTCCACTTT	CASSQVGFSSYNSPLHF
TRBV10-2	.	.	TRBJ2-1	TGCGCCAGCATTCCGGGACCCGGGGTCCATGAGCAGTTCTTC	CASIPGPGVHEQFF
TRBV30	.	once	TRBJ2-7	TGTGCCTGGGGCGGTGGGGGTACCTACGAGCAGTACTTC	CAWGGGGTYEQYF
TRBV25-1	.	.	TRBJ2-3	TGTGCCAGCAGCCTATCCAGGGATACGCAGTATTTT	CASSLSRDTQYF
TRBV6-5	TRBD2	.	TRBJ2-5	TGTGCCACCCAGCGGGGGGTCGTGGAGACCCAGTACTTC	CATQRGVVETQYF